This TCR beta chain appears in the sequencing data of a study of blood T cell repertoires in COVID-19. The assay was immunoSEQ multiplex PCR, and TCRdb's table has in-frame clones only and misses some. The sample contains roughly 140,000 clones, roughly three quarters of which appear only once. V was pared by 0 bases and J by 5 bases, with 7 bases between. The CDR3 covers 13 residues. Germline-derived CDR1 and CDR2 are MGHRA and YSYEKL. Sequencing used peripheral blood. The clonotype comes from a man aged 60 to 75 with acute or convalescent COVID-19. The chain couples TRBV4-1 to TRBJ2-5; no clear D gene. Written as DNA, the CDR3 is TGCGCCAGCAGCCAAGATCGGAGTGAGACCCAGTACTTC. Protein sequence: CASSQDRSETQYF.